These 30 T cell receptor beta chains came from one sample sequenced in a study of cytomegalovirus exposure and HLA in healthy donors. 60 Vbeta and 13 Jbeta primers were used in PCR. Profiling relied on immunoSEQ multiplex PCR, and the TCRdb table lists in-frame clones only, not all of them. This table has 180,000 or so clones, approximately 67% appearing once. The sample comprised PBMCs. The receptors come from a man between 40 and 49 years old in good health and CMV-seronegative.

The chain recombines TRBV6-5 with TRBJ1-1; TRBD1 aligns across 8 bases. This CDR3 has 15 amino acids. Germline values: CDR1 MNHEY, CDR2 SVGAGI. V lost 6 bases and J lost 3; bases outside the gene matches: 9. Here the CDR3 reads CASRSGGRSYTEAFF. The CDR3 nucleotides are TGTGCCAGCAGGTCAGGGGGCAGATCCTACACTGAAGCTTTCTTT.

V gene TRBV6-1 combines with J gene TRBJ1-1, with 9 nucleotides matching TRBD1. The CDR3 covers 13 residues. From germline, CDR1 is MNHNS and CDR2 SASEGT. Trimming cost V 7 bases and J 8 bases; bases outside gene matches: 8. This CDR3 is CASTHRDRGEAFF. The CDR3 nucleotides are TGTGCCAGCACACATCGCGACAGGGGGGAAGCTTTCTTT.

The J gene is TRBJ2-5, the V gene TRBV11-2; D is ambiguous. The CDR3 is 12 amino acids. Between the trimmed V and J ends, which lost 2 bases and 5 bases, there was a span of 6 bases. Germline CDR1 reads SGHAT; CDR2 reads FQNNGV. CDR3 region: CASSLSEETQYF. As DNA, the CDR3 is TGTGCCAGCAGCTTATCGGAGGAGACCCAGTACTTC.

The chain combines TRBV19 with TRBJ1-2; possible D gene TRBD1, 6 bases. With 0 bases removed from V and 1 base from J, the gap between germline ends came to 9 bases. Germline CDR1 reads LNHDA; CDR2 reads SQIVND (reference sequence). This CDR3 has 15 residues. The CDR3 is CASSIENRDNYGYTF. The CDR3 region has the DNA TGTGCCAGTAGTATAGAAAACAGGGATAACTATGGCTACACCTTC.

The chain employs TRBV15 and TRBJ2-1; 7 nucleotides match TRBD2. Germline values: CDR1 LNHNV, CDR2 YYDKDF (reference sequence). V lost 3 bases, J lost 5 bases, and 7 bases stayed unmatched. The CDR3 is made up of 15 amino acids. CDR3 region: CATSRGREWDNEQFF. CDR3 nucleotides: TGTGCCACCAGCAGGGGGCGGGAGTGGGACAATGAGCAGTTCTTC. The variable domain in full, completed from reference TRBV15 and TRBJ2-1, reads DAMVIQNPRYQVTQFGKPVTLSCSQTLNHNVMYWYQQKSSQAPKLLFHYYDKDFNNEADTPDNFQSRRPNTSFCFLDIRSPGLGDTAMYLCATSRGREWDNEQFFGPGTRLTVL.

The V call is TRBV5-1, the J call TRBJ1-1, with a possible D match to TRBD1 (5 bases). Between the trimmed V and J ends, which lost 5 bases and 3 bases, there was a span of 11 bases. Germline V lookup: CDR1 SGHRS, CDR2 YFSETQ. This CDR3 is built from 13 residues. CDR3 DNA: TGCGCCAGCAGGTCCCCGGGGGACACTGAAGCTTTCTTT. This codes for CASRSPGDTEAFF.

The chain uses TRBV5-5 and TRBJ2-2; 8 nucleotides line up with TRBD2. The CDR3 contains 14 residues. CDR1 is SGHKS, CDR2 YYEKEE, per germline (reference sequence). With 8 bases clipped from V and 6 bases from J, the junction kept 9 bases outside the gene matches. CDR3 nucleotide sequence: TGTGCCAGTCCCGGGGGGGTCGGGGCCGGGGAGCTGTTTTTT. This translates into CASPGGVGAGELFF. Based on the CDR3 plus reference TRBV5-5 and TRBJ2-2, the full variable domain is DAGVTQSPTHLIKTRGQQVTLRCSPISGHKSVSWYQQVLGQGPQFIFQYYEKEERGRGNFPDRFSARQFPNYSSELNVNALLLGDSALYLCASPGGVGAGELFFGEGSRLTVL.

This chain joins TRBV7-9 and TRBJ1-6; D is unclear. The V end was cut by 5 bases, the J end by 2 bases, with 10 bases between. Germline V CDR1 and CDR2: SEHNR, FQNEAQ (reference sequence). The CDR3 contains 15 residues. The CDR3 nucleotides are TGTGCCAGCAGCCCTGGGCAGACCTATAATTCACCCCTCCACTTT. Amino acids: CASSPGQTYNSPLHF.

The chain carries TRBV15 and TRBJ2-7, with TRBD1 matching 7 bases. The length of the CDR3 is 14 residues. After removal of 2 bases from V and 0 bases from J, the junction contained 1 base not matched to a gene. Germline V gene lookup returns CDR1 LNHNV and CDR2 YYDKDF (reference sequence). The CDR3 sequence: CATSRRQGSYEQYF. CDR3 DNA sequence: TGTGCCACCAGCAGACGACAGGGCTCCTACGAGCAGTACTTC.

The chain joins TRBV7-2 to TRBJ1-1; 8 bases are shared with TRBD1. Per germline, CDR1 SGHTA and CDR2 FQGNSA. J gave up 4 bases and V 4 bases, and 5 bases lay outside the gene matches. The length of the CDR3 is 14 residues. CDR3 nucleotides: TGTGCCAGCAGCTCAGACGGACAGGGCACTGAAGCTTTCTTT. It specifies CASSSDGQGTEAFF.

This clone has a single count. V gene TRBV2 combines with J gene TRBJ1-1; the D gene is possibly TRBD1 (5 bases). CDR3 size: 14 residues. Trimming cost V 3 bases and J 6 bases, with 14 bases left between them. The germline V gene has CDR1 SNHLY and CDR2 FYNNEI. DNA of the CDR3: TGTGCCAGCAGTGAGTGGCGGGGGGGGGCTGAAGCTTTCTTT. This gives the protein CASSEWRGGAEAFF.

This clone came up once. The junction departs from germline at one end; a sequencing error may be responsible. The sample carries other DNA sequences with the same CDR3. The chain combines TRBV6-5 with TRBJ2-2; 8 bases fit TRBD2. CDR1 and CDR2 from the germline V gene are MNHEY and SVGAGI. The CDR3 length is 16 residues. The CDR3, as DNA: TGTGCCAGCAGTTTCCCTAGCGGGCGGAGCACCGGAGAGCTGTTTTTT. It specifies CASSFPSGRSTGELFF.

The chain employs TRBV16 and TRBJ1-1; unclear D gene. The V gene lost 3 bases and the J gene lost 1 base, with 9 bases spanning the gap. The CDR3 runs 14 residues. Per germline, CDR1 KGHSY and CDR2 FQNENV. This chain's CDR3 is CASSQRPQNTEAFF. The CDR3 nucleotides are TGTGCCAGCAGCCAGAGGCCTCAGAACACTGAAGCTTTCTTT.

The V and J genes are TRBV27 and TRBJ1-6; D unclear. Trimming pared 5 bases from V and 6 bases from J, leaving 17 bases between. The CDR3 covers 16 residues. Germline-derived CDR1 and CDR2 are MNHEY and SMNVEV (reference sequence). As DNA, the CDR3 is TGTGCCAGCAGTAACCCGACACCAGGTGCTAATTCACCCCTCCACTTT. Translating gives CASSNPTPGANSPLHF.

This clone has more than one count but fewer than ten. The chain uses TRBV5-6 and TRBJ1-2; D is perhaps TRBD1 (6 bases). The CDR3 runs 13 residues. V was pared by 4 bases and J by 7 bases, with 14 bases between. Germline V lookup: CDR1 SGHDT, CDR2 YYEEEE. The CDR3 DNA reads TGTGCCAGCAGCACACAGGGATCCGGTGGCTACACCTTC. Encoded protein: CASSTQGSGGYTF. Based on the CDR3 plus reference TRBV5-6 and TRBJ1-2, the full variable domain is DAGVTQSPTHLIKTRGQQVTLRCSPKSGHDTVSWYQQALGQGPQFIFQYYEEEERQRGNFPDRFSGHQFPNYSSELNVNALLLGDSALYLCASSTQGSGGYTFGSGTRLTVV.

V and J are TRBV6-4 and TRBJ2-2; 8 bases are shared with TRBD1. V lost 5 bases and J lost 7; bases outside the gene matches: 9. CDR1 is MRHNA and CDR2 is SNTAGT in the germline V gene. The CDR3 sequence is 15 residues long. DNA of the CDR3: TGTGCCAGCAGTCGTCAGGGGGCTATCGGCGGGGAGCTGTTTTTT. Its protein is CASSRQGAIGGELFF.

V is TRBV5-1 and J is TRBJ2-3; 10 bases fit TRBD1. V dropped 3 bases and J dropped 0; count of bases not matched to a gene: 4. Germline CDR1 SGHRS, CDR2 YFSETQ. This CDR3 is 16 amino acids long. CDR3 loop: CASSWGDRGSTDTQYF. The CDR3, as DNA: TGCGCCAGCAGCTGGGGGGACAGGGGCAGCACAGATACGCAGTATTTT.

The chain employs TRBV7-8 and TRBJ2-2; 7 bases match TRBD2. Germline CDR1 is SGHVS and CDR2 is FQNEAQ. The CDR3 length is 16 residues. V dropped 5 bases and J dropped 2; count of bases not matched to a gene: 8. CDR3 bases: TGTGCCAGCAGCCCTTTGGGGGGGTCAAACACCGGGGAGCTGTTTTTT. Translating gives CASSPLGGSNTGELFF.

This clone was detected a few times. This chain uses TRBV7-9 with TRBJ2-2; 7 bases are a match to TRBD1. Germline V gene lookup returns CDR1 SEHNR and CDR2 FQNEAQ (reference sequence). The CDR3 loop spans 16 amino acids. The V gene end was trimmed by 1 base and the J gene end by 3 bases; junction bases not matched to a gene: 5. The CDR3 region is CASSLGGTEHTGELFF. The CDR3, as DNA: TGTGCCAGCAGCTTAGGAGGGACAGAGCACACCGGGGAGCTGTTTTTT.

The chain employs TRBV5-6 and TRBJ2-1, with D perhaps matching TRBD2 (5 bases). Trimming pared 2 bases from V and 2 bases from J, leaving 11 bases between. The CDR3 totals 15 residues. CDR1 and CDR2 (germline): SGHDT, YYEEEE. This CDR3 is CASSFVGSAYNEQFF. CDR3 in DNA: TGTGCCAGCAGCTTTGTCGGTAGCGCCTACAATGAGCAGTTCTTC.

The rearrangement links TRBV5-1 to TRBJ1-4; D call uncertain. The CDR3 is made up of 17 amino acids. Germline CDR1 SGHRS, CDR2 YFSETQ. The germline V and J ends were trimmed by 1 base and 0 bases, with 13 bases remaining between them. CDR3 in DNA: TGCGCCAGCAGCTTGAGCGTGCTCGGCTCAACTAATGAAAAACTGTTTTTT. It yields the protein CASSLSVLGSTNEKLFF.

The rearrangement links TRBV7-2 to TRBJ2-5; D unresolved. Between the trimmed V and J ends, which lost 5 bases and 2 bases, there was a span of 12 bases. This CDR3 spans 14 amino acids. Germline lookup yields CDR1 SGHTA and CDR2 FQGNSA. In DNA form, the CDR3 reads TGTGCCAGCAGCAAGTCCCTAGTGCAAGAGACCCAGTACTTC. It specifies CASSKSLVQETQYF.

This clone has just a few counts. V gene TRBV21-1 combines with J gene TRBJ2-5; the listed D gene, TRBD2, was not tested against the DNA. The closer fit of TRBJ2-7 to the DNA end suggests the J call may be wrong. TRBV21-1 has pseudogene status. The CDR3 length is 14 residues. This chain's CDR3 is CASSRRRGGNEQYF. For the CDR3, the DNA is TGTGCCAGCAGCCGACGAAGGGGGGGGAACGAGCAGTACTTC.

This clone was recorded a few times. The V call is TRBV30, the J call TRBJ2-5, with 10 positions matching TRBD1. This CDR3 contains 14 residues. The V and J ends lost 4 bases and 11 bases, in that order; junction bases with no gene match: 13. Germline V gene data show CDR1 as GTSNPN and CDR2 as SVGIG (reference sequence). The DNA for the CDR3 is TGTGCCTGGAAGTCGAGACAGGGGGCGGGGGAGCAGTACTTC. This gives the protein CAWKSRQGAGEQYF.

The chain links TRBV6-5 to TRBJ2-7, with 12 nucleotides matching TRBD2. With V trimmed by 2 bases and J by 2 bases, 1 base remained unmatched. Germline V CDR1 and CDR2: MNHEY, SVGAGI. The CDR3 spans 15 residues. CDR3 amino acids: CASSYRLAGAYEQYF. The CDR3 DNA follows: TGTGCCAGCAGTTACCGACTAGCGGGAGCCTACGAGCAGTACTTC.

V is TRBV11-2 and J is TRBJ2-3, with D perhaps TRBD2 (6 bases). Germline values: CDR1 SGHAT, CDR2 FQNNGV. The germline V and J ends were trimmed by 3 bases and 0 bases, with 7 bases remaining between them. This CDR3 has 14 amino acids. The CDR3 spells CASSFRGSTDTQYF. The DNA for the CDR3 is TGTGCCAGCAGCTTCCGGGGGAGCACAGATACGCAGTATTTT.

The chain uses TRBV9 and TRBJ2-5, with 12 bases matching TRBD1. The length of the CDR3 is 16 residues. The V and J ends lost 4 bases and 4 bases, in that order; junction bases with no gene match: 8. Germline loops: CDR1 SGDLS, CDR2 YYNGEE. CDR3 protein: CASSPSGTGGVETQYF. As DNA, the CDR3 is TGTGCCAGCAGCCCGAGCGGGACAGGGGGCGTAGAGACCCAGTACTTC.

The J gene is TRBJ1-1, the V gene TRBV19; TRBD1 might be the D (6 bases). Trimming cost V 6 bases and J 3 bases, with 14 bases left between them. This CDR3 contains 14 residues. Germline V gene lookup returns CDR1 LNHDA and CDR2 SQIVND (reference sequence). The CDR3 bases are TGTGCCAGTAGGGCACAGGGTTGGGACACTGAAGCTTTCTTT. As protein: CASRAQGWDTEAFF. Together with reference TRBV19 and TRBJ1-1, the CDR3 gives the full variable domain: DGGITQSPKYLFRKEGQNVTLSCEQNLNHDAMYWYRQDPGQGLRLIYYSQIVNDFQKGDIAEGYSVSREKKESFPLTVTSAQKNPTAFYLCASRAQGWDTEAFFGQGTRLTVV.

The J gene is TRBJ2-1, the V gene TRBV19; 14 bases match TRBD2. Unmatched junction bases numbered 9, after V lost 6 bases and J lost 8 bases. The CDR3 is made up of 16 amino acids. Germline CDR1 reads LNHDA; CDR2 reads SQIVND (reference sequence). The CDR3 region is CASSSGLAGVWDEQFF. Here the CDR3 DNA reads TGTGCCAGTAGCTCGGGACTAGCGGGAGTTTGGGATGAGCAGTTCTTC.

This sequence joins TRBV6-5 and TRBJ1-4, with D hard to call. Between the trimmed V and J ends, which lost 5 bases and 7 bases, there was a span of 11 bases. The CDR3 extends over 13 amino acids. CDR1 is MNHEY, CDR2 SVGAGI, per germline. CDR3 amino acids: CASSPDLGEKLFF. Here the CDR3 DNA reads TGTGCCAGCAGTCCCGACTTGGGTGAAAAACTGTTTTTT.